The sequence of this T cell receptor beta chain was determined in a study of blood T cells in healthy people across ages. General study points: Both naive CD4+ cell counts and diversity were greater in long-lived donors than in aged donors. Percentage of naive T cells showed a strong correlation with TCR beta diversity.

V was pared by 4 bases and J by 2 bases, with 11 bases between. CDR1 and CDR2 from the germline V gene are SGHRS and YFSETQ. The CDR3 is 14 amino acids. In its sample, this clonotype was seen a few times. Its specificity is not known. Donors each provided about 9.5 milliliters of peripheral blood. A sample-barcoded 5' primer and a J-beta primer mix were used in a second PCR of roughly 7 to 12 cycles. CDR3-containing paired-end reads numbered at least 3 million in each sample. TCRdb called the 5' RACE reads again in MiXCR, with one record for every CDR3 protein. The sample includes around 1,100,000 distinct CDR3 sequences, 35% to 45% of them seen just once.

Sequencing was carried out using blood. The chain links TRBV5-1 to TRBJ2-3, with a possible D match to TRBD2 (6 bases). This TCR was recovered from a man between 18 and 29 years old in good health. The CDR3 DNA follows: TGCGCCAGCAGCCCTAGCGCGACCACAGATACGCAGTATTTT. Protein: CASSPSATTDTQYF.